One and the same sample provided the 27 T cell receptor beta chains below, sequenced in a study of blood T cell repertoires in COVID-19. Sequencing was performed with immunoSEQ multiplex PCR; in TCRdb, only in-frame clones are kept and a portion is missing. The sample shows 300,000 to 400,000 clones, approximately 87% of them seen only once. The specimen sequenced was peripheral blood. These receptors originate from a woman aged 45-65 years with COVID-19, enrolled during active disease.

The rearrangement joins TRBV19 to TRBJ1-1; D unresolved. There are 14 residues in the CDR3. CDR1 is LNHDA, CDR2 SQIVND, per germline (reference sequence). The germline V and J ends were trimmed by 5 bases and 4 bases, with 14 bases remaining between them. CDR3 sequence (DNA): TGTGCCAGTAGTCCGGGGATGCCGCGCACTGAAGCTTTCTTT. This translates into CASSPGMPRTEAFF.

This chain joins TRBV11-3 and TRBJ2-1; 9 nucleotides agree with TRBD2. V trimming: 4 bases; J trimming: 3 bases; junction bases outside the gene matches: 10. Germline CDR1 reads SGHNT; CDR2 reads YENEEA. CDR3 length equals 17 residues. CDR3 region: CASSSRTSVVGYNEQFF. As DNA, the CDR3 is TGTGCCAGCAGCTCCCGGACTAGCGTAGTGGGCTACAATGAGCAGTTCTTC.

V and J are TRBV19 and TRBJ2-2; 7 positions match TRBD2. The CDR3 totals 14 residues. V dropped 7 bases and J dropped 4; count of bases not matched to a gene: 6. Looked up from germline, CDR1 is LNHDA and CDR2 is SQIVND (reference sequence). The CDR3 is CASIRREGTGELFF. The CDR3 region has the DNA TGTGCCAGTATCAGGAGGGAGGGCACCGGGGAGCTGTTTTTT.

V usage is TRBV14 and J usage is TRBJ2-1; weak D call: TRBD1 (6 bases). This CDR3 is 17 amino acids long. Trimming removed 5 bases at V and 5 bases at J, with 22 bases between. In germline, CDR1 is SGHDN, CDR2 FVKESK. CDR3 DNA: TGTGCCAGCAGCTCACACCGAACAGGGTGGGTAGACAATGAGCAGTTCTTC. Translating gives CASSSHRTGWVDNEQFF.

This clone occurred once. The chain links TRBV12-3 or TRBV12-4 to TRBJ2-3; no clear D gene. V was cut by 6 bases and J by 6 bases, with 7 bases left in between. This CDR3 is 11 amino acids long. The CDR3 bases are TGTGCCAGCAGCCCTACGGATACGCAGTATTTT. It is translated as CASSPTDTQYF.

The DNA of the CDR3 is TGTGCCAGCAGCCTACGGACAGGTGCGTTAGATGGCTACACCTTC. Translated, it gives CASSLRTGALDGYTF. The chain uses TRBV7-3 and TRBJ1-2; 7 nucleotides line up with TRBD1. The germline CDR1 and CDR2 sequences are SGHTA and FQGTGA. The CDR3 runs 15 residues. Germline trimming cut 5 bases from V and 6 bases from J; bases unmatched to any gene: 12.

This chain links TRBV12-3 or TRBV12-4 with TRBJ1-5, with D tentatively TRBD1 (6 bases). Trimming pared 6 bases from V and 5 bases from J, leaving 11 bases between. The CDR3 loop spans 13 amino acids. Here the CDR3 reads CASSQQGYQPQHF. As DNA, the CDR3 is TGTGCCAGCAGCCAACAGGGTTATCAGCCCCAGCATTTT.

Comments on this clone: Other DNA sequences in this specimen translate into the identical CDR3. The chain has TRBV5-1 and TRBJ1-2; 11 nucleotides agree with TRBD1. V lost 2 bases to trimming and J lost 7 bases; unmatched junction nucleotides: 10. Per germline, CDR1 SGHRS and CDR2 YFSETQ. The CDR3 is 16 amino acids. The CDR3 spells CASSFDGQGARGGYTF. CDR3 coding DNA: TGCGCCAGCAGCTTTGACGGACAGGGGGCGCGAGGTGGCTACACCTTC.

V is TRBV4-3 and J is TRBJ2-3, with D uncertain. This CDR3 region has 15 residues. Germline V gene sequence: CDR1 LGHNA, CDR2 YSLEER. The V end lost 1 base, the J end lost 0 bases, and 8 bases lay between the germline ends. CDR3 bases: TGCGCCAGCAGCCAAGCACAGTCTAGCACAGATACGCAGTATTTT. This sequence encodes CASSQAQSSTDTQYF.

The CDR3 spells CASSKGTGGGSKDGYTF. CDR3 DNA: TGTGCCAGCAGTAAAGGGACAGGGGGAGGTAGTAAGGATGGCTACACCTTC. The rearrangement joins TRBV5-4 to TRBJ1-2; 11 bases map to TRBD1. Germline CDR1 reads SGHNT; CDR2 reads YYREEE (reference sequence). The junction had 15 bases not matched to a gene; V was cut back by 5 bases and J by 6 bases. The CDR3 runs 17 residues.

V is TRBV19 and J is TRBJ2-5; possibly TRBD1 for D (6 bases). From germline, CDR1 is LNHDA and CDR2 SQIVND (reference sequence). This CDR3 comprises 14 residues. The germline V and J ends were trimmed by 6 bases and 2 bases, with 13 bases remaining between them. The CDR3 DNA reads TGTGCCAGTAGCACGGGACACTCGCAAGAGACCCAGTACTTC. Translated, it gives CASSTGHSQETQYF. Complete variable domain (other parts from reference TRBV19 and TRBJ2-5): DGGITQSPKYLFRKEGQNVTLSCEQNLNHDAMYWYRQDPGQGLRLIYYSQIVNDFQKGDIAEGYSVSREKKESFPLTVTSAQKNPTAFYLCASSTGHSQETQYFGPGTRLLVL.

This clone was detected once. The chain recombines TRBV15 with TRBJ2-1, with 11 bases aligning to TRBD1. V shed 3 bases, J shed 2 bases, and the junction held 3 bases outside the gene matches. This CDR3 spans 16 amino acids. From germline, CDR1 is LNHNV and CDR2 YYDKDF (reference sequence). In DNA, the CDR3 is TGTGCCACCAGCAGGGGGACAGGGGGAACCTACAATGAGCAGTTCTTC. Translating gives CATSRGTGGTYNEQFF.

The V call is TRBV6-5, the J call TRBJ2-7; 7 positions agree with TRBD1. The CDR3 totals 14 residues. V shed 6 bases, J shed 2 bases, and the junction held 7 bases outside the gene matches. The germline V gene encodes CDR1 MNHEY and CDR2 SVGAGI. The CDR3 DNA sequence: TGTGCCAGCAGCTCCCAACAGGGGCCCTACGAGCAGTACTTC. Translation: CASSSQQGPYEQYF.

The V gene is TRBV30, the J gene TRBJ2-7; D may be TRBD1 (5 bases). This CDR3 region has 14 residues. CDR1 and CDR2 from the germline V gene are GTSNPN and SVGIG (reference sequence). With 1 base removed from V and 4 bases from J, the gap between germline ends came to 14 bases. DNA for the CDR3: TGTGCCTGGAGTGGTGGGCAGGGTCGGTACGAGCAGTACTTC. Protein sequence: CAWSGGQGRYEQYF.

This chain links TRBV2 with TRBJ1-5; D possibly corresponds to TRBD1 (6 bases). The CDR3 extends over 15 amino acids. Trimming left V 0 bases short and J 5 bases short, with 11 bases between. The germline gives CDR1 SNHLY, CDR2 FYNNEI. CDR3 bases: TGTGCCAGCAGTGAAGCGTCCGGGACACATCAGCCCCAGCATTTT. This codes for CASSEASGTHQPQHF.

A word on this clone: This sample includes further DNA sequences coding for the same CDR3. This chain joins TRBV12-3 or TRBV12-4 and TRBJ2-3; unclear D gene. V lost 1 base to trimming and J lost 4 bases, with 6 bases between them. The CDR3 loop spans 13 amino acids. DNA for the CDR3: TGTGCCAGCAGTTTAGTACGCGCAGATACGCAGTATTTT. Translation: CASSLVRADTQYF.

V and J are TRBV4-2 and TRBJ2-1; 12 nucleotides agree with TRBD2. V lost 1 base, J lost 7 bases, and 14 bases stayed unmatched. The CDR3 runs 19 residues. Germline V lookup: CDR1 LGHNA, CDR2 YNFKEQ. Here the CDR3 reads CASSQALESGTSGLNEQFF. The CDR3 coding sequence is TGTGCCAGCAGCCAAGCACTTGAATCCGGGACTAGCGGGTTGAATGAGCAGTTCTTC.

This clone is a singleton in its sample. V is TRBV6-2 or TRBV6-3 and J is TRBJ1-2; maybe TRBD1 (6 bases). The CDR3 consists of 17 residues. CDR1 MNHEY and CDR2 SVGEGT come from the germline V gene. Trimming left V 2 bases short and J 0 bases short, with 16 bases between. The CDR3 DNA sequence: TGTGCCAGCAGTTACCCGGACAGTTTCTTACCTAACTATGGCTACACCTTC. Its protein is CASSYPDSFLPNYGYTF.

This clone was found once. The CDR3 nucleotides are TGTGCCTGGTATGAGTCGCGCTCTGGAAACACCATATATTTT. Translating gives CAWYESRSGNTIYF. The chain employs TRBV30 and TRBJ1-3; D unclear. V was shortened by 5 bases and J by 0 bases, with 11 bases between the two germline ends. Germline-derived CDR1 and CDR2 are GTSNPN and SVGIG (reference sequence). The CDR3 runs 14 residues.

CDR3 amino acids: CASSPPRQGAQEQYF. In nucleotides, the CDR3 is TGTGCCAGCTCACCACCCCGACAGGGGGCGCAAGAGCAGTACTTC. The rearrangement uses TRBV18 and TRBJ2-7; 10 bases map to TRBD1. The V segment lost 0 bases and the J segment 7 bases; nucleotides outside the gene matches: 6. The CDR3 contains 15 residues. Germline CDR1 KGHSH, CDR2 LQKENI. Together with reference TRBV18 and TRBJ2-7, the CDR3 gives the full variable domain: NAGVMQNPRHLVRRRGQEARLRCSPMKGHSHVYWYRQLPEEGLKFMVYLQKENIIDESGMPKERFSAEFPKEGPSILRIQQVVRGDSAAYFCASSPPRQGAQEQYFGPGTRLTVT.

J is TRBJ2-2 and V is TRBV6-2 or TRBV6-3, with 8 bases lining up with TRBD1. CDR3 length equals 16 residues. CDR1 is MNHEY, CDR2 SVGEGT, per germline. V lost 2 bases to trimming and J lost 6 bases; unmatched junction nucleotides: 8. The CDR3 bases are TGTGCCAGCAGTTACACCCGACAGGGGCCATCCGGGGAGCTGTTTTTT. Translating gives CASSYTRQGPSGELFF.

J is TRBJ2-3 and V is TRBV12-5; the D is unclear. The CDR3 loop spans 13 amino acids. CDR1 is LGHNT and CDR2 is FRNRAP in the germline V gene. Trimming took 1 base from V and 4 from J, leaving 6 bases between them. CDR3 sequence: CASGLGEADTQYF. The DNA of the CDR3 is TGTGCTAGTGGTTTGGGAGAAGCAGATACGCAGTATTTT.

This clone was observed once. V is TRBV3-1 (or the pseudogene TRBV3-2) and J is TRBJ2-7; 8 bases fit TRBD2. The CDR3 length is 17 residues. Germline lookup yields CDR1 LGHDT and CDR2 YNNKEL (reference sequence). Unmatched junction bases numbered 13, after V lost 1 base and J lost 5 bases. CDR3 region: CASSQGYGRAVGHEQYF. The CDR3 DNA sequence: TGTGCCAGCAGCCAAGGATACGGGAGGGCGGTCGGTCACGAGCAGTACTTC.

The CDR3 spells CASSLTKSGGDTQYF. Here the CDR3 DNA reads TGTGCCAGCAGCCTTACGAAGAGCGGGGGGGATACGCAGTATTTT. The genes are TRBV7-3 and TRBJ2-3; 9 bases agree with TRBD2. The CDR3 has 15 residues. V gave up 5 bases and J gave up 6 bases; unmatched junction bases: 9. The germline V gene has CDR1 SGHTA and CDR2 FQGTGA.

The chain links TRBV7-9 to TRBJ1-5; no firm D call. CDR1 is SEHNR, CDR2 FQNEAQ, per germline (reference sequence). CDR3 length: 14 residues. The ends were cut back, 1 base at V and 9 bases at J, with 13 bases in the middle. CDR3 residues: CASSLVGGNGPQHF. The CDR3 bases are TGTGCCAGCAGCTTAGTCGGCGGGAACGGGCCCCAGCATTTT.

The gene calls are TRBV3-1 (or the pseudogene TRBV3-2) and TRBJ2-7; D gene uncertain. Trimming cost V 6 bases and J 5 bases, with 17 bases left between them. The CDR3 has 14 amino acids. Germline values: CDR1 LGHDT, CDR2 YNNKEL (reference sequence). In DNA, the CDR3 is TGTGCCAGCAGGAGTAGTTTTTTGCAGGACGAGCAGTACTTC. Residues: CASRSSFLQDEQYF.

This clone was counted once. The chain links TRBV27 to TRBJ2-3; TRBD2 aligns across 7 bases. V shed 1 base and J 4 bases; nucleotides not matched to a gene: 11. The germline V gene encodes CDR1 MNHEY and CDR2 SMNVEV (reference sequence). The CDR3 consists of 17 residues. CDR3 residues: CASSLWALRELADTQYF. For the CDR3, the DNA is TGTGCCAGCAGTTTATGGGCCCTGCGGGAGCTGGCAGATACGCAGTATTTT.